The 24 T cell receptor beta chains presented below share a single source sample, sequenced in a study of cytomegalovirus exposure and HLA in healthy donors. PCR employed 60 Vbeta and 13 Jbeta primers. Sequencing was performed with immunoSEQ multiplex PCR; in TCRdb, only in-frame clones are kept and a portion is missing. The table has fewer than 150,000 clones, 82% seen once. Sequencing used PBMCs. The receptors originated from a male donor in good health and CMV-seronegative.

This chain joins TRBV30 and TRBJ1-1; D is ambiguous. CDR1 and CDR2 (germline): GTSNPN, SVGIG (reference sequence). This CDR3 spans 14 amino acids. V lost 0 bases and J lost 0, with 8 bases in between. This CDR3 is CAWSVYGLNTEAFF. The CDR3 DNA reads TGTGCCTGGAGTGTATACGGTCTGAACACTGAAGCTTTCTTT.

The J gene is TRBJ1-2, the V gene TRBV6-5, with 11 nucleotides matching TRBD1. CDR3 length: 15 amino acids. Germline V gene lookup returns CDR1 MNHEY and CDR2 SVGAGI. The J segment lost 3 bases and the V segment lost 2 bases, leaving 2 bases of the junction unmatched. CDR3 coding DNA: TGTGCCAGCAGTTACGGGACAGGGGGTCACTATGGCTACACCTTC. Translated: CASSYGTGGHYGYTF.

V usage is TRBV28 and J usage is TRBJ2-5, with 14 bases lining up with TRBD2. Germline CDR1 reads MDHEN; CDR2 reads SYDVKM. The CDR3 runs to 18 residues. Losses at the gene ends were 2 bases for V and 6 bases for J; bases not matched to a gene: 11. CDR3 coding DNA: TGTGCCAGCAGTTTAGGGTCAGGGACTAGCGGGAGAGGAAAGACCCAGTACTTC. Amino acids: CASSLGSGTSGRGKTQYF.

V gene TRBV2 combines with J gene TRBJ1-1; no reliable D call. Deletions cut 7 bases from V and 1 base from J, with 13 bases between. The CDR3 sequence is 14 residues long. Germline V gene lookup returns CDR1 SNHLY and CDR2 FYNNEI. CDR3: CASTVSTGNTEAFF. DNA of the CDR3: TGTGCCAGCACCGTATCGACGGGGAACACTGAAGCTTTCTTT.

DNA of the CDR3: TGCGCCAGCAGCTTGGGGACAGCCAGCTCCTACAATGAGCAGTTCTTC. Its protein is CASSLGTASSYNEQFF. This chain joins TRBV5-1 and TRBJ2-1, with TRBD1 as a possible D gene (6 bases). CDR1 is SGHRS, CDR2 YFSETQ, per germline. CDR3 length equals 16 residues. Trimming took 0 bases from V and 0 from J, leaving 10 bases between them.

This chain connects TRBV1 to TRBJ1-4. TRBV1 constitutes a pseudogene. This CDR3 has 15 amino acids. For the CDR3, the DNA is TGCACCAGCCTAACCCTCAGCGCGGCTAATGAAAAACTGTTTTTT. This encodes CTSLTLSAANEKLFF.

As DNA, the CDR3 is TGTGCCAGCAGCCAAGGTACTAGCGGCCATTCCTACAATGAGCAGTTCTTC. Translating gives CASSQGTSGHSYNEQFF. The chain is built from TRBV4-2 and TRBJ2-1; 8 bases are a match to TRBD2. V shed 1 base and J 1 base; nucleotides not matched to a gene: 6. The CDR3 has 17 residues. Germline lookup yields CDR1 LGHNA and CDR2 YNFKEQ.

The chain recombines TRBV11-2 with TRBJ1-2; 7 positions match TRBD1. Germline V gene lookup returns CDR1 SGHAT and CDR2 FQNNGV. Trimming took 3 bases from V and 3 from J; bases not matched to a gene: 4. There are 14 residues in the CDR3. CDR3 in amino acids: CASSFGTGDYGYTF. The CDR3 DNA follows: TGTGCCAGCAGCTTCGGTACAGGGGACTATGGCTACACCTTC. Full variable domain (rest looked up from reference TRBV11-2 and TRBJ1-2): EAGVAQSPRYKIIEKRQSVAFWCNPISGHATLYWYQQILGQGPKLLIQFQNNGVVDDSQLPKDRFSAERLKGVDSTLKIQPAKLEDSAVYLCASSFGTGDYGYTFGSGTRLTVV.

The sample holds a few counts of this clone. The chain carries TRBV6-6 and TRBJ1-4; 8 positions match TRBD1. V lost 5 bases to trimming and J lost 10 bases; unmatched junction nucleotides: 3. CDR3 length: 12 amino acids. Germline V gene data show CDR1 as MNHNY and CDR2 as SVGAGI (reference sequence). The CDR3, as DNA: TGTGCCAGCAGTCCCGGGACAGGAAAACTGTTTTTT. This gives the protein CASSPGTGKLFF.

This clone was counted between two and nine times. This chain links TRBV27 with TRBJ2-1, with 10 bases lining up with TRBD2. This CDR3 contains 16 residues. The germline CDR1 and CDR2 sequences are MNHEY and SMNVEV (reference sequence). V shed 2 bases, J shed 3 bases, and the junction held 4 bases outside the gene matches. The CDR3 DNA is TGTGCCAGCAGTTTACTAGCGGGAGTTGTCTACAATGAGCAGTTCTTC. This translates into CASSLLAGVVYNEQFF.

The rearrangement links TRBV5-1 to TRBJ2-7; D unclear. CDR1 and CDR2 (germline): SGHRS, YFSETQ. Trimming took 3 bases from V and 0 from J, leaving 10 bases between them. The CDR3 has 14 residues. For the CDR3, the DNA is TGCGCCAGCAGCTCAGGCCAGTTCTCCTACGAGCAGTACTTC. Translating gives CASSSGQFSYEQYF.

This chain connects TRBV7-2 to TRBJ2-7; D is perhaps TRBD2 (6 bases). The length of the CDR3 is 14 residues. V was pared by 3 bases and J by 4 bases, with 13 bases between. Germline V gene data show CDR1 as SGHTA and CDR2 as FQGNSA. CDR3 residues: CASSFGGDPYEQYF. The CDR3 nucleotides are TGTGCCAGCAGCTTCGGCGGGGACCCTTACGAGCAGTACTTC.

V usage is TRBV7-2 and J usage is TRBJ2-1; D is uncertain. The CDR3 is 14 residues long. Germline assignment: CDR1 SGHTA and CDR2 FQGNSA. With 2 bases removed from V and 3 bases from J, the gap between germline ends came to 8 bases. CDR3 loop: CASSLMQFYNEQFF. The CDR3 DNA reads as TGTGCCAGCAGCTTAATGCAGTTCTACAATGAGCAGTTCTTC.

This clone was picked up one time. The CDR3 DNA is TGTGCCTGGAGTGTACGATTGGGGACAGGCCCGGGCAATGAGCAGTTCTTC. Protein product: CAWSVRLGTGPGNEQFF. The J gene is TRBJ2-1, the V gene TRBV30, with 8 bases matching TRBD1. With 0 bases clipped from V and 6 bases from J, the junction kept 13 bases outside the gene matches. Germline CDR1 reads GTSNPN; CDR2 reads SVGIG (reference sequence). The CDR3 has 17 residues.

The CDR3 DNA reads as TGCGCCAGCAGCCAAAACCCCGGGACAGTTCAAGAGACCCAGTACTTC. It is translated as CASSQNPGTVQETQYF. The rearrangement links TRBV4-1 to TRBJ2-5, with 7 bases aligning to TRBD1. J lost 2 bases, V lost 2 bases, and 8 bases had no gene match. The CDR3 covers 16 residues. Germline CDR1 and CDR2: MGHRA and YSYEKL.

This clone has only one observation. The genes are TRBV6-1 and TRBJ1-5; no firm D call. CDR3 size: 13 residues. The germline V gene has CDR1 MNHNS and CDR2 SASEGT. V lost 1 base to trimming and J lost 7 bases, with 8 bases between them. CDR3 nucleotide sequence: TGTGCCAGCAGTGAAGGGAGACTGCAGCCCCAGCATTTT. It encodes CASSEGRLQPQHF.

As DNA, the CDR3 is TGTGCCAGTAGTAAGGGAGGGGCGGCGAATGAGCAGTTCTTC. Translation gives CASSKGGAANEQFF. The chain uses TRBV19 and TRBJ2-1; 7 bases are shared with TRBD2. The CDR3 totals 14 residues. J was trimmed by 7 bases and V by 4 bases; bases with no gene match: 7. Germline lookup yields CDR1 LNHDA and CDR2 SQIVND (reference sequence).

The chain recombines TRBV18 with TRBJ2-1; possibly TRBD1 for D (5 bases). This CDR3 spans 14 amino acids. Germline loops: CDR1 KGHSH, CDR2 LQKENI. V was cut by 2 bases and J by 7 bases, with 12 bases left in between. The CDR3 spells CASSPAQGGNEQFF. CDR3 in DNA: TGTGCCAGCTCACCAGCGCAGGGTGGGAATGAGCAGTTCTTC.

This chain connects TRBV19 to TRBJ2-1; D possibly corresponds to TRBD2 (6 bases). Trimming left V 7 bases short and J 0 bases short, with 16 bases between. CDR1 and CDR2 (germline): LNHDA, SQIVND (reference sequence). There are 16 residues in the CDR3. The CDR3 protein is CASTPLGGSSYNEQFF. In nucleotides, the CDR3 is TGTGCCAGTACTCCCCTCGGAGGGAGCTCCTACAATGAGCAGTTCTTC.

Only one count was recorded for this clone. This rearrangement joins TRBV27 to TRBJ2-3; 13 bases are shared with TRBD2. Trimming removed 4 bases from V and 5 bases from J; junction bases left unmatched: 6. The germline V gene encodes CDR1 MNHEY and CDR2 SMNVEV (reference sequence). The CDR3 runs 16 residues. The CDR3 region is CASSSGLAGERDTQYF. The CDR3 DNA reads TGTGCCAGCAGTTCTGGACTAGCGGGAGAACGAGATACGCAGTATTTT.

The rearrangement links TRBV11-2 to TRBJ1-1; D uncertain. Germline V gene data show CDR1 as SGHAT and CDR2 as FQNNGV. The CDR3 has 13 amino acids. Trimming removed 5 bases at V and 4 bases at J, with 11 bases between. CDR3 protein: CASSREWVTEAFF. As DNA, the CDR3 is TGTGCCAGCAGCCGGGAATGGGTCACTGAAGCTTTCTTT. Based on the CDR3 plus reference TRBV11-2 and TRBJ1-1, the full variable domain is EAGVAQSPRYKIIEKRQSVAFWCNPISGHATLYWYQQILGQGPKLLIQFQNNGVVDDSQLPKDRFSAERLKGVDSTLKIQPAKLEDSAVYLCASSREWVTEAFFGQGTRLTVV.

The gene calls are TRBV28 and TRBJ2-2; D is possibly TRBD1 (5 bases). CDR3 length equals 16 residues. The germline gives CDR1 MDHEN, CDR2 SYDVKM. V lost 8 bases to trimming and J lost 0 bases, with 16 bases between them. The CDR3 DNA reads TGTGCCAGCCTTAATGAGAGACAGACGAACACCGGGGAGCTGTTTTTT. Its protein product is CASLNERQTNTGELFF.

The chain recombines TRBV7-8 with TRBJ1-2; TRBD1 matches at 8 bases. With V trimmed by 5 bases and J by 6 bases, 8 bases remained unmatched. Per germline, CDR1 SGHVS and CDR2 FQNEAQ. The CDR3 covers 14 residues. The CDR3 here is CASSPQRTGNGYTF. The CDR3 bases are TGTGCCAGCAGCCCACAGAGGACAGGGAATGGCTACACCTTC.

Here the CDR3 reads CASSQAPGLAGTFDYEQYF. The CDR3 bases are TGCGCCAGCAGCCAAGCCCCAGGACTAGCGGGGACCTTTGACTACGAGCAGTACTTC. The chain carries TRBV4-3 and TRBJ2-7; 12 bases are a match to TRBD2. The CDR3 covers 19 residues. J lost 3 bases, V lost 1 base, and 13 bases had no gene match. CDR1 and CDR2 from the germline V gene are LGHNA and YSLEER.